The sample holds many counts of the clone carrying this T cell receptor beta chain. Its matching antigen is unknown. This entry comes from a study of T cells in Graves' hyperthyroidism and ophthalmopathy. General observations from the study: Model output signaled ophthalmopathy a median 6.5 months ahead of onset. Most clonotypes that expanded in the thyroid above 0.001 also showed up in blood.

The germline V gene encodes CDR1 DFQATT and CDR2 SNEGSKA (reference sequence). V was clipped by 6 bases and J by 2 bases; unmatched bases: 6. The CDR3 consists of 15 residues. Researchers took RNA transcripts and amplified the TCR beta CDR3 regions from them. First-round RT-PCR with HTBI primers amplified the TCR CDR3 region. One entry per CDR3 protein, called by TCRdb with MiXCR from the multiplex PCR reads. The data contain hundreds of thousands of distinct CDR3 sequences, 11% to 15% of them singletons. The V call is TRBV20-1, the J call TRBJ2-1; 11 bases match TRBD2. The material sequenced was blood. The receptor's source is a woman aged 25 to 39 with Graves' hyperthyroidism that later progressed to Graves' ophthalmopathy. CDR3 DNA sequence: TGCAGTGCCCGTAAGACTAGCGGGACCTACAATGAGCAGTTCTTC. This encodes CSARKTSGTYNEQFF.